This T cell receptor (beta chain) came from a study of regulatory T cells in long-lasting Graves disease. The time point was: newly diagnosed GD, antithyroid drugs for less than 3 months. Researchers made the TCR library from RNA that was extracted from PBMCs. The peripheral blood volume drawn was 7 to 10 milliliters, and it was collected into EDTA tubes. V was pared by 9 bases and J by 0 bases, with 4 bases of the junction left unmatched. Germline lookup yields CDR1 LNHDA and CDR2 SQIVND (reference sequence). The CDR3 runs to 15 residues. To make TCR beta libraries, researchers used iRepertoire HTBI primers and Arm-PCR of CDR3 regions. TCRdb used MiXCR to reprocess the multiplex PCR reads, holding one entry per CDR3 protein. The sample records approximately 210,000 distinct CDR3 sequences, approximately 20% being singletons.

The TCR comes from a female donor with Graves disease. The sequencing here drew on peripheral blood mononuclear cells (PBMCs), taken at new diagnosis, from a patient treated with antithyroid drugs. This sequence joins TRBV19 and TRBJ2-7; 14 bases map to TRBD2. Here the CDR3 reads CASQTSGGASYEQYF. The CDR3 DNA sequence: TGTGCCAGCCAGACTAGCGGGGGGGCCTCCTACGAGCAGTACTTC.